The 17 T cell receptor beta chains below come from one sample, sequenced in a study of cytomegalovirus exposure and HLA in healthy donors. PCR amplification relied on 60 Vbeta primers (plus 13 Jbeta primers). Clones were read by immunoSEQ multiplex PCR, and TCRdb kept only the in-frame ones, dropping some. The data contain more than 110,000 clones, roughly 10% of them singletons. Sequencing was done on a sample of PBMCs. The receptors come from a man aged 50 or older in good health and CMV-seronegative.

The gene calls are TRBV28 and TRBJ1-6; maybe TRBD1 (5 bases). V gave up 4 bases and J gave up 10 bases, with 17 bases separating them. The CDR3 sequence is 15 residues long. CDR1 is MDHEN and CDR2 is SYDVKM in the germline V gene. This chain's CDR3 is CASSSLDSPGSPLHF. CDR3 DNA sequence: TGTGCCAGCAGTTCGCTCGACAGTCCAGGATCACCCCTCCACTTT.

This clone has more than one count but fewer than ten. J is TRBJ1-5 and V is TRBV7-9; a weak D match, TRBD1 (5 bases). Germline V lookup: CDR1 SEHNR, CDR2 FQNEAQ (reference sequence). The germline V and J ends were trimmed by 4 bases and 4 bases, with 14 bases remaining between them. This CDR3 is 15 amino acids long. DNA of the CDR3: TGTGCCAGCAGCTCGGGAGGGGTTGGGAATCAGCCCCAGCATTTT. It translates to CASSSGGVGNQPQHF.

In its sample, this clone was seen a few times. This sequence joins TRBV5-1 and TRBJ2-2; TRBD1 agrees at 9 bases. V lost 4 bases, J lost 4 bases, and 11 bases stayed unmatched. Germline lookup yields CDR1 SGHRS and CDR2 YFSETQ. The CDR3 has 17 residues. CDR3 sequence reads: CASSQGQGLSFTGELFF. CDR3 DNA: TGCGCCAGCAGCCAGGGACAGGGTCTTTCGTTCACCGGGGAGCTGTTTTTT.

This clone was seen once. The rearrangement links TRBV6-5 to TRBJ1-2; unclear D gene. Trimming shortened V by 5 bases and J by 4 bases, and 11 bases separated the two germline ends. The CDR3 extends over 13 amino acids. Germline CDR1 is MNHEY and CDR2 is SVGAGI. The CDR3 loop reads CASSDYNIYGYTF. The CDR3 coding sequence is TGTGCCAGCAGTGATTACAATATCTATGGCTACACCTTC.

In its sample, this clone was seen a few times. The V call is TRBV30, the J call TRBJ2-7; tentative D call: TRBD2 (6 bases). The length of the CDR3 is 12 residues. V lost 8 bases and J 1 base, leaving 12 bases between the germline ends. Germline V gene sequence: CDR1 GTSNPN, CDR2 SVGIG (reference sequence). The CDR3, as DNA: TGTGCCGGCGGCGGGATATCCTACGAGCAGTACTTC. As protein: CAGGGISYEQYF.

The chain has TRBV30 and TRBJ2-3; 8 nucleotides agree with TRBD2. J lost 4 bases, V lost 8 bases, and 8 bases had no gene match. Germline V gene data show CDR1 as GTSNPN and CDR2 as SVGIG (reference sequence). The CDR3 loop spans 13 amino acids. The CDR3, as DNA: TGTGCCGGAGGGACTAGAATTTCAGATACGCAGTATTTT. Translated, it gives CAGGTRISDTQYF.

The rearrangement joins TRBV6-6 to TRBJ1-5, with 7 bases that match TRBD1. The CDR3 covers 16 residues. J gave up 5 bases and V 1 base, and 8 bases lay outside the gene matches. Germline CDR1 is MNHNY and CDR2 is SVGAGI (reference sequence). The chain's CDR3 is CASSYLPDRQDQPQHF. DNA for the CDR3: TGTGCCAGCAGTTACTTACCGGACAGGCAGGATCAGCCCCAGCATTTT.

This clone has more than one count but fewer than ten. CDR3 bases: TGTGCCAGCAGCCGCACCCAGGTCGGGAGCACTGAAGCTTTCTTT. Its translation is CASSRTQVGSTEAFF. The J gene is TRBJ1-1, the V gene TRBV11-2, with unresolved D. With 5 bases removed from V and 4 bases from J, the gap between germline ends came to 17 bases. The CDR3 is made up of 15 amino acids. Germline CDR1 is SGHAT and CDR2 is FQNNGV.

This clone appeared a few times. J is TRBJ1-2 and V is TRBV19; TRBD1 is a possible D gene (5 bases). CDR3 length: 15 amino acids. V lost 4 bases to trimming and J lost 4 bases, with 16 bases between them. Germline-derived CDR1 and CDR2 are LNHDA and SQIVND (reference sequence). This CDR3 reads CASSTKGGGSYGYTF. As DNA, the CDR3 is TGTGCCAGTAGTACAAAGGGCGGGGGATCCTATGGCTACACCTTC. Combining the CDR3 with reference TRBV19 and TRBJ1-2 gives the whole variable domain DGGITQSPKYLFRKEGQNVTLSCEQNLNHDAMYWYRQDPGQGLRLIYYSQIVNDFQKGDIAEGYSVSREKKESFPLTVTSAQKNPTAFYLCASSTKGGGSYGYTFGSGTRLTVV.

The chain employs TRBV19 and TRBJ2-5; 7 bases align to TRBD2. CDR3 length equals 14 residues. The germline V gene encodes CDR1 LNHDA and CDR2 SQIVND (reference sequence). J gave up 6 bases and V 8 bases, and 12 bases lay outside the gene matches. Here the CDR3 reads CASRPDPGRQTQYF. As DNA, the CDR3 is TGTGCCAGTCGGCCGGACCCCGGGAGGCAGACCCAGTACTTC.

The chain joins TRBV2 to TRBJ2-3; tentative D call: TRBD2 (7 bases). The germline CDR1 and CDR2 sequences are SNHLY and FYNNEI. V lost 1 base to trimming and J lost 9 bases, with 14 bases between them. CDR3 length equals 14 residues. In nucleotides, the CDR3 is TGTGCCAGCAGTGAAGTCCGGGGGGCGGAAACGCAGTATTTT. It translates to CASSEVRGAETQYF.

This clone was observed a few times. The chain links TRBV6-1 to TRBJ1-5; D possibly corresponds to TRBD1 (5 bases). Germline V gene data show CDR1 as MNHNS and CDR2 as SASEGT. The V end was cut by 3 bases, the J end by 2 bases, with 14 bases between. CDR3 size: 16 residues. The CDR3 DNA reads as TGTGCCAGCAGTGAGAAGGAGGGGCAGGGCAATCAGCCCCAGCATTTT. Protein sequence: CASSEKEGQGNQPQHF.

J is TRBJ1-2 and V is TRBV5-1; a possible D gene is TRBD1 (6 bases). Germline CDR1 SGHRS, CDR2 YFSETQ. This CDR3 region has 15 residues. Between the trimmed V and J ends, which lost 0 bases and 8 bases, there was a span of 17 bases. CDR3 sequence: CASSLAQGTHGGYTF. CDR3 nucleotide sequence: TGCGCCAGCAGCTTGGCACAGGGAACTCACGGGGGCTACACCTTC.

This clone turned up a few times. The chain links TRBV5-6 to TRBJ1-6; a possible D gene is TRBD1 (6 bases). Germline CDR1 and CDR2: SGHDT and YYEEEE. V was pared by 7 bases and J by 8 bases, with 16 bases between. The CDR3 is 14 residues long. In DNA form, the CDR3 reads TGTGCCAGCGGACCTACAGGGATTGATTCACCCCTCCACTTT. Translating it yields CASGPTGIDSPLHF.

Only a few counts were recorded for this clone. V and J are TRBV28 and TRBJ2-3; tentative D call: TRBD1 (5 bases). The length of the CDR3 is 15 residues. V was trimmed by 3 bases and J by 3 bases, leaving 13 bases between them. Germline lookup yields CDR1 MDHEN and CDR2 SYDVKM. CDR3 sequence reads: CASSFLTGRTDTQYF. CDR3 sequence (DNA): TGTGCCAGCAGTTTTCTAACAGGACGGACAGATACGCAGTATTTT.

This clone occurred a few times. This chain connects TRBV6-4 to TRBJ1-2; 7 bases line up with TRBD1. Losses at the gene ends were 6 bases for V and 0 bases for J; bases not matched to a gene: 10. This CDR3 is built from 16 residues. The germline CDR1 and CDR2 sequences are MRHNA and SNTAGT. This CDR3 is CASRRTGTSSNYGYTF. For the CDR3, the DNA is TGTGCCAGCAGAAGGACAGGAACCAGCTCTAACTATGGCTACACCTTC.

The gene calls are TRBV28 and TRBJ2-5; a possible D gene is TRBD2 (5 bases). Germline values: CDR1 MDHEN, CDR2 SYDVKM. Deletions cut 5 bases from V and 6 bases from J, with 25 bases between. The CDR3 runs 17 residues. The CDR3 loop is CASSPHGKQDVLKTQYF. DNA for the CDR3: TGTGCCAGCAGTCCCCACGGGAAGCAAGATGTCTTGAAGACCCAGTACTTC.